This T cell receptor beta chain was identified in a study of control samples from healthy donors and cancer patients. The assay was immunoSEQ multiplex PCR, and TCRdb's table has in-frame clones only and misses some. The table lists approximately 150,000 clones, about 89% of them singletons. Sequencing was done on a sample of blood. This clonotype was obtained from a man between 25 and 39 years old in good health.

The DNA for the CDR3 is TGTGCCAGAACACAGGGTACTGAGTACAATGAGCAGTTCTTC. Translating it yields CARTQGTEYNEQFF. The chain joins TRBV2 to TRBJ2-1; D is perhaps TRBD1 (6 bases). The V end was cut by 9 bases, the J end by 4 bases, with 16 bases between. The CDR3 has 14 amino acids. CDR1 is SNHLY, CDR2 FYNNEI, per germline.